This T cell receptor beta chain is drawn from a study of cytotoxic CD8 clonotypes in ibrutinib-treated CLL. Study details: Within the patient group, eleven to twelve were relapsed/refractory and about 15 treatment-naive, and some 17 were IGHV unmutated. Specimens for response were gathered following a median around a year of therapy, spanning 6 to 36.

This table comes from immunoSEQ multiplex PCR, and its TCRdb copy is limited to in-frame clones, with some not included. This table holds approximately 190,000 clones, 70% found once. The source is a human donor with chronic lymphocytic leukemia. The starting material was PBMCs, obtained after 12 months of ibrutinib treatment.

The CDR3 protein is CASSSSGQGPGKLHSNQPQHF. For the CDR3, the DNA is TGTGCCAGCAGTTCCTCGGGACAGGGCCCAGGTAAATTGCATAGCAATCAGCCCCAGCATTTT. The genes are TRBV6-7 and TRBJ1-5, with 9 positions matching TRBD1. TRBV6-7 is an ORF, and what it does is uncertain. The CDR3 covers 21 residues. The J segment lost 0 bases and the V segment lost 4 bases, leaving 19 bases of the junction unmatched.